The sequence of this T cell receptor (beta chain) was determined in a study of tumour-infiltrating T cells in Burkitt lymphoma (dated by TCRdb to about 2020). For the study in its entirety: All epidemiological subtypes of Burkitt lymphoma were represented in the cohort, which was made up of around 75 patients. TCR repertoire data were compared against clinical outcome, and productive clonality predicted overall survival and progression-free survival independently of established prognostic factors such as age at diagnosis.

CDR1 and CDR2, looked up from the germline V gene, are LGHNA and YSLEER. The CDR3 starts with the cysteine, ends with the phenylalanine, and has 15 residues. The kept DNA is CDR3 alone, 45 bases in frame from the first base. V was cut back by 1 base and J by 7 bases, leaving a gap of 14 bases between them. Results the study describes overall, beyond this receptor: Several public clonotypes shared across numerous Burkitt lymphoma patients were found, and shared tumour neoantigen selection absent from diffuse large B-cell lymphoma was thereby suggested.

This clone was counted only a few times. Its binding antigen is unknown. No base qualities exist here, and no much larger clone lies one base off it. The method was the immunoSEQ multiplex PCR assay. Not all clones reach the TCRdb copy of this immuneACCESS table, which keeps in-frame sequences only. Checked studies attribute under half of the gap to unresolved V genes and leave the rest unexplained. The sample table lists more than 550 clones, 12% of them with a count of one. The ten largest clones capture 13% to 15% of the sample. Input material: tumor tissue. The chain was built from TRBV4-3 and TRBJ2-1; the D gene is perhaps TRBD2, from 7 matching bases. This sequence was found in a human donor with Burkitt lymphoma. At the DNA level, the sequence is TGCGCCAGCAGCCAAGCGGGGGGCGCATATAATGAGCAGTTCTTC. The translation is CASSQAGGAYNEQFF.